The sequence of this T cell receptor beta chain was determined in a study of T cell repertoires in cytomegalovirus infection. Study-wide results and limits: CMV carriers with the relevant HLA were identified by cumulative public TCR beta family frequency. The ex vivo response showed dominance by HLA-C-restricted CMV-specific TCR beta clonotypes.

Trimming shortened V by 0 bases and J by 1 base, and 9 bases separated the two germline ends. The CDR3 is made up of 16 amino acids. Germline V CDR1 and CDR2: LGHNA, YSLEER. On this clonotype itself: Its antigen is unknown.

MiXCR, run by TCRdb on the reads, gives a single entry per CDR3 protein. The table shows around 430,000 distinct CDR3 sequences, with 40% to 50% occurring only once. This chain joins TRBV4-3 and TRBJ2-2; weak D call: TRBD2 (6 bases). The specimen was cultured PBMCs, collected from culture after CMV antigen stimulation. The receptor was isolated from a human donor in good health (CMV status not recorded). Some clones in this sample may be carry-over from other donors' samples. Here the CDR3 DNA reads TGCGCCAGCAGCCAAGATCCGCGGGAGAACACCGGGGAGCTGTTTTTT. Translated, it gives CASSQDPRENTGELFF.